This entry concerns a single T cell receptor beta chain. Its antigen specificity is not known. No much larger clone is present one base from it, and per-base qualities are unavailable. Donors formed part of the validation cohort, which comprised about 130 subjects and was distinct from the first cohort of 550 to 850 subjects. Library construction relied on the immunoSEQ multiplex PCR assay. On the authors' methods: A statistical classification framework was built to diagnose cytomegalovirus status from the catalog of TCR beta chain sequences. As stored in TCRdb, this immuneACCESS dataset retains in-frame rearrangements with V and J assigned. A fraction of the clones does not appear; measured against another copy, unresolved V genes explain less than half of the discrepancy, and the remainder lacks a known reason. V and J calls plus clone size are reproduced from that table; the DNA served to infer D and trimming. The sample records some 150,000 clones, roughly 91% of which are singletons. The ten largest clones add up to 3% to 3.5% of the sample.

The sample originates from a study of cytomegalovirus exposure and HLA in healthy donors (dated by TCRdb to 2015 to 2018). Background on the whole study: According to a later analysis, one platform produced both the roughly 110 validation repertoires and the 620 or so repertoires of the first cohort. The study was designed to test whether signatures of past pathogen exposure could be identified by cataloging public T cell receptors. Besides the first cohort of around 700 subjects, a separate validation cohort made up of about 120 different subjects was used. To predict cytomegalovirus infection status, the study brought together high-throughput TCR immunosequencing, statistical association of individual TCRs with disease status, and machine learning.

Spanning cysteine to phenylalanine, the CDR3 consists of 14 amino acids. Only the CDR3 DNA is retained, 42 bases long and in frame from the first base. The V and J ends are trimmed by 5 bases and 5 bases, leaving 17 bases between them. The germline V gene provides CDR1 SGHRS and CDR2 YFSETQ. Study-level results and caveats: In vitro tests confirmed that a few of the cytomegalovirus-associated TCR beta chains recognize cytomegalovirus antigens. Most TCR sequences were seen in very few donors, while some public TCRs were found in many individuals. The validation cohort had no HLA typing available for a later analysis, so co-occurrence within that cohort was assessed over all 120 or so repertoires. In both the original and validation cohorts, the classifier was reported to diagnose cytomegalovirus status with high specificity and sensitivity. According to the authors, the approach could potentially be generalized to other disease states and immunological phenotypes. Of the cluster scores, around 95% were above 0 in a later analysis, which found that TCRs clustered in the first cohort also tended to co-occur in the 120 validation repertoires. The study listed 150 to 200 TCR beta chains as associated with cytomegalovirus.

Specimen: PBMCs. This TCR came from a woman aged 18-30 years in good health and CMV-seropositive. The chain uses TRBV5-1 and TRBJ2-7, and the D gene may be TRBD1, 6 bases matching. The CDR3 protein sequence reads: CASSLRQGPNEQYF. The base sequence is TGCGCCAGCAGTCTAAGGCAGGGGCCCAACGAGCAGTACTTC.